This TCR beta chain originates from a study of shared clonotypes between healthy human individuals. The study's findings and limits: Blood was the only sampled material, and tissue repertoires likely differ.

The CDR3 loop spans 13 amino acids. Germline V gene lookup returns CDR1 MDHEN and CDR2 SYDVKM. V was trimmed by 9 bases and J by 5 bases, leaving 17 bases between them. Sequenced by immunoSEQ multiplex PCR; TCRdb stores in-frame clones only, minus some. The sample lists more than 400,000 clones, approximately 94% seen once, with approximately 0.06% in the top ten. This clone was recorded only once. Antigen specificity is unknown. The source of this sequence is a woman aged 30 to 39 in good health. This chain connects TRBV28 to TRBJ2-7, with D maybe TRBD1 (6 bases). The sequencing input was naive CD4+ T cells sorted from blood. Noted subset: CD45RA+ positively selected. The CDR3 DNA follows: TGTGCCAGTCAAACTCAGGGGTTCCACGAGCAGTACTTC. Amino acids: CASQTQGFHEQYF. The whole variable domain, filled in from reference TRBV28 and TRBJ2-7, reads DVKVTQSSRYLVKRTGEKVFLECVQDMDHENMFWYRQDPGLGLRLIYFSYDVKMKEKGDIPEGYSVSREKKERFSLILESASTNQTSMYLCASQTQGFHEQYFGPGTRLTVT.